This is a list of T cell receptor beta chains from one sample in a study of T cells after yellow fever vaccination. TCRdb redid the calling of the 5' RACE reads with MiXCR, one entry per CDR3 protein. The sample lists 600,000 to 750,000 distinct CDR3 sequences, 9% to 15% occurring once. The material sequenced was PBMCs, taken on the day of the yellow fever booster vaccination. These receptor sequences come from a man in his thirties or forties who received the YFV17D yellow fever vaccine. Each CDR3 is given with its conserved first and last residue. D genes are given only for firm matches. Clone size is given for some rows only: seen once, a few or many times, or a class if the clone is expanded.

D,V,J,size,CDR3,DNA
TRBD2,TRBV10-3,TRBJ2-3,NA,CAISPSGILTDTQYF,TGTGCCATCAGTCCTAGCGGGATACTCACAGATACGCAGTATTTT
NA,TRBV5-1,TRBJ2-3,NA,CASSLEGRPPATDTQYF,TGCGCCAGCAGCTTGGAAGGCAGGCCCCCGGCCACAGATACGCAGTATTTT
NA,TRBV6-2/TRBV6-3,TRBJ2-1,many,CASSYTGTHQFF,TGTGCCAGCAGTTACACTGGGACCCACCAGTTCTTC
TRBD1,TRBV11-2,TRBJ2-3,NA,CASSYRDREYTQYF,TGTGCCAGCAGTTACCGAGACAGGGAGTATACGCAGTATTTT
NA,TRBV10-2,TRBJ1-5,NA,CASRMNSNQPQHF,TGCGCCAGCAGGATGAATAGCAATCAGCCCCAGCATTTT
NA,TRBV12-3/TRBV12-4,TRBJ2-2,NA,CASRETSSRGELFF,TGTGCCAGCAGGGAAACTAGCTCCCGCGGGGAGCTGTTTTTT
NA,TRBV7-2,TRBJ1-6,few,CASSFSGDSPLHF,TGTGCCAGCAGCTTCTCAGGGGATTCACCCCTCCACTTT
NA,TRBV28,TRBJ1-3,NA,CASRRQNSGNTIYF,TGTGCCAGCAGGCGACAGAACTCTGGAAACACCATATATTTT
TRBD1,TRBV9,TRBJ2-3,few,CASSPGTADATDTQYF,TGTGCCAGCAGCCCTGGGACAGCCGACGCCACAGATACGCAGTATTTT
TRBD1,TRBV15,TRBJ1-2,NA,CATSREGQGRVSTF,TGTGCCACCAGCAGAGAAGGACAGGGTAGGGTATCCACCTTC
TRBD2,TRBV15,TRBJ2-7,few,CATSTNIAGGQYEQYF,TGTGCCACCAGCACCAATATAGCGGGAGGTCAATACGAGCAGTACTTC
TRBD2,TRBV10-3,TRBJ2-1,NA,CAIRKTSGSYNEQFF,TGTGCCATCAGGAAGACTAGCGGGAGTTACAATGAGCAGTTCTTC
NA,TRBV7-9,TRBJ2-7,many,CASSPWAGEQYF,TGTGCCAGCAGCCCGTGGGCGGGGGAGCAGTACTTC
TRBD1,TRBV10-1,TRBJ2-7,many,CASSRDRHSYEQYF,TGCGCCAGCAGTCGGGACAGGCACTCCTACGAGCAGTACTTC
TRBD2,TRBV12-3/TRBV12-4,TRBJ2-3,many,CASSSWTSGYTDTQYF,TGTGCCAGCAGTTCCTGGACTAGCGGGTATACAGATACGCAGTATTTT
NA,TRBV10-3,TRBJ2-3,NA,CAISELFHTQYF,TGTGCCATCAGTGAATTATTCCATACGCAGTATTTT
TRBD1,TRBV20-1,TRBJ2-5,NA,CSAPGQGAVWRAAQETQYF,TGCAGTGCCCCGGGACAGGGGGCTGTATGGAGAGCTGCCCAAGAGACCCAGTACTTC
NA,TRBV30,TRBJ1-5,NA,CAWSPSSNQPQHF,TGTGCCTGGAGTCCGTCGAGCAATCAGCCCCAGCATTTT
NA,TRBV29-1,TRBJ1-4,few,CSALGGQFGEKLFF,TGCAGCGCCTTGGGGGGGCAGTTCGGTGAAAAACTGTTTTTT
NA,TRBV5-6,TRBJ2-1,NA,CASSLWQGRNEQFF,TGTGCCAGCAGCTTGTGGCAGGGTCGGAATGAGCAGTTCTTC
TRBD1,TRBV29-1,TRBJ2-7,few,CSVEAGTGYEQYF,TGCAGCGTTGAGGCTGGGACAGGGTACGAGCAGTACTTC
NA,TRBV20-1,TRBJ1-3,many,CSAREAAYTIYF,TGCAGTGCTAGAGAGGCAGCCTACACCATATATTTT
TRBD2,TRBV5-1,TRBJ2-7,few,CASSSSGRVYEQYF,TGCGCCAGCAGCAGTAGCGGGAGGGTCTACGAGCAGTACTTC
TRBD2,TRBV7-3,TRBJ2-1,NA,CASSYTPVSGRAHNEQFF,TGTGCCAGCAGCTATACACCCGTGAGCGGGAGGGCCCACAATGAGCAGTTCTTC
TRBD2,TRBV7-2,TRBJ2-2,few,CASSLVAGAHTGELFF,TGTGCCAGCAGCTTAGTAGCGGGAGCCCACACCGGGGAGCTGTTTTTT
NA,TRBV7-9,TRBJ2-1,many,CASSLLARYNEQFF,TGTGCCAGCAGCTTACTTGCCAGATACAATGAGCAGTTCTTC
NA,TRBV4-3,TRBJ2-2,NA,CASSQWTANTGELFF,TGCGCCAGCAGCCAATGGACCGCGAACACCGGGGAGCTGTTTTTT
NA,TRBV30,TRBJ2-5,NA,CAFRPRGGETQYF,TGTGCCTTCCGGCCTCGGGGAGGAGAGACCCAGTACTTC
TRBD2,TRBV7-2,TRBJ2-1,NA,CASKAGTTAYNEQFF,TGTGCCAGCAAAGCGGGGACTACTGCCTACAATGAGCAGTTCTTC
TRBD1,TRBV5-4,TRBJ2-1,NA,CASSVDRGVFNEQFF,TGTGCCAGCAGCGTCGACAGGGGTGTCTTCAATGAGCAGTTCTTC
TRBD1,TRBV5-1,TRBJ2-1,NA,CASIDRANEQFF,TGCGCCAGCATAGACAGGGCCAATGAGCAGTTCTTC
NA,TRBV6-2/TRBV6-3,TRBJ1-2,NA,CASSFQIRVDGYTF,TGTGCCAGCAGTTTCCAAATCCGAGTTGATGGCTACACCTTC
NA,TRBV28,TRBJ1-1,few,CASSPQRRKLQLSEAFF,TGTGCCAGCAGTCCCCAAAGACGGAAGCTACAGCTTAGTGAAGCTTTCTTT
TRBD1,TRBV6-2/TRBV6-3,TRBJ1-1,NA,CASFQGGTEAFF,TGTGCCAGCTTTCAGGGGGGCACTGAAGCTTTCTTT
NA,TRBV20-1,TRBJ2-1,NA,CSAGYRSSYNEQFF,TGCAGTGCTGGCTACAGAAGCTCCTACAATGAGCAGTTCTTC
NA,TRBV29-1,TRBJ2-7,few,CSVVAAPTREQYF,TGCAGCGTAGTAGCGGCCCCCACGAGGGAGCAGTACTTC
TRBD1,TRBV27,TRBJ2-7,NA,CASSPSDREAYEQYF,TGTGCCAGCAGCCCTTCGGACAGGGAGGCCTACGAGCAGTACTTC
TRBD2,TRBV12-3/TRBV12-4,TRBJ2-3,few,CASGLGRTSVADTQYF,TGTGCCAGCGGATTGGGTCGAACTAGCGTGGCAGATACGCAGTATTTT
NA,TRBV20-1,TRBJ2-7,few,CSARGTAHYEQYF,TGCAGTGCTAGAGGGACTGCGCACTACGAGCAGTACTTC
NA,TRBV4-3,TRBJ2-1,few,CASSQDSRGEQFF,TGCGCCAGCAGCCAAGATAGCAGGGGTGAGCAGTTCTTC
TRBD1,TRBV12-3/TRBV12-4,TRBJ2-5,NA,CASSKSGGLETQYF,TGTGCCAGCAGTAAATCAGGGGGATTGGAGACCCAGTACTTC
NA,TRBV7-6,TRBJ2-2,NA,CASSQGSGLNLLGELFF,TGTGCCAGCAGCCAGGGGTCGGGACTCAACTTATTAGGGGAGCTGTTTTTT
TRBD1,TRBV5-4,TRBJ2-5,NA,CASSPTRDRAETQYF,TGTGCCAGCAGCCCGACTCGGGACAGGGCAGAGACCCAGTACTTC
NA,TRBV5-1,TRBJ2-2,many,CASSLAGQSPGELFF,TGCGCCAGCAGCTTGGCTGGACAGAGCCCCGGGGAGCTGTTTTTT
TRBD2,TRBV20-1,TRBJ2-5,few,CSARLSGRGETQYF,TGCAGTGCTAGGTTGAGCGGGAGGGGAGAGACCCAGTACTTC
TRBD2,TRBV7-8,TRBJ2-2,NA,CASSSRAGAFTGELFF,TGTGCCAGCAGCTCTCGGGCGGGAGCGTTCACCGGGGAGCTGTTTTTT
TRBD1,TRBV4-3,TRBJ2-7,NA,CASSQGPDRATYEQYF,TGCGCCAGCAGCCAGGGGCCTGACAGGGCGACGTACGAGCAGTACTTC
TRBD2,TRBV20-1,TRBJ2-4,few,CSARDESLPTSGVAKNIQYF,TGCAGTGCTAGAGATGAGTCACTTCCGACTAGCGGGGTGGCCAAAAACATTCAGTACTTC
TRBD1,TRBV20-1,TRBJ1-6,few,CSARGTQGARSPLHF,TGCAGTGCTAGAGGGACCCAGGGGGCCCGGTCACCCCTCCACTTT
NA,TRBV6-6,TRBJ1-1,NA,CASSYPRVGAFF,TGTGCCAGCAGTTACCCGAGGGTAGGAGCTTTCTTT